This entry is about one T cell receptor beta chain. Its specific antigen is unknown. Library preparation employed the immunoSEQ multiplex PCR assay. For the multiplex PCR, a mixture combining 60 forward primers for TCR Vbeta segments and 13 reverse primers for TCR Jbeta segments was used. A multiplex PCR assay on genomic DNA amplified the CDR3 region of rearranged TCR beta genes. Amplified TCR beta libraries were sequenced as 87-base-pair reads on the Illumina HiSeq System. The paper's processing steps were these. A later analysis counted about 80 million unique TCR beta chains across the 670 or so repertoires, and about 10 million of these chains were shared by at least two donors. Raw reads were error-corrected and collapsed into unique sequences by a nearest-neighbor algorithm in which closely related sequences were merged to remove PCR and sequencing errors. Alignment of CDR3 sequences to IMGT reference sequences was used to assign V, D and J gene segments. Each retained sequence needed at least a six-nucleotide match to both a V gene segment and a J gene segment. A rearrangement counted as productive if the CDR3 had no stop codons and remained in frame with V and J, and every other rearrangement counted as non-productive. Following IMGT convention, CDR3 was defined as the stretch from the second conserved V-encoded cysteine to the conserved J-encoded phenylalanine. The earlier analysis of some 580 of the donors excluded any sequence lacking an unambiguous match to a single V gene segment. In an earlier analysis of some 590 of the donors, a V segment was called functional when productive rearrangements were above 56.7%, and segregating when the standard deviation between donors exceeded 5%. To diagnose cytomegalovirus status from the catalog of TCR beta chain sequences, a statistical classification framework was built. A later analysis assigned V and J genes by comparing TCR nucleotide sequences with IMGT/GENE-DB human TR gene sequences. A later analysis assigned CDR3 sequences and most-parsimonious VDJ recombination scenarios with the TCRdist pipeline. A later analysis defined each TCR beta chain by its CDR3 amino acid sequence plus V-gene family, and excluded reads lacking a unique V-gene family. As a way to deal with suspected cross-contamination and a sequencing artifact, a later analysis dropped roughly 600 nucleotide sequences that were highly shared and had low generation probability. For each public chain, a later analysis derived a clonal expansion index from normalized ranks of inferred template counts within each repertoire. In a later analysis, generation probabilities were computed with a VDJ recombination model fitted to out-of-frame rearrangements, and the resulting probabilities were checked against IGoR. A later analysis scored TCR-TCR, TCR-HLA and TCR-CMV co-occurrence with hypergeometric tests, applying a repertoire-size bias correction to TCR pairs. A later analysis estimated false discovery rates by permuting HLA or CMV assignments 20 times. In a later analysis, co-occurring TCRs were grouped with DBSCAN, and TCRdist sequence similarity was added when clustering was performed within HLA-allele-positive subsets. Repertoires with fewer than 30,000 or more than 120,000 public chains were left out of co-occurrence clustering, as were about five repertoires with anomalous nucleotide sharing. TCRdb re-hosts the immuneACCESS table, in-frame sequences only. Its copies lack some clones; in the studies checked, an unresolved V gene accounts for under half of them, and the cause for the rest is not known. V and J calls plus clone size are reproduced from that table; the DNA served to infer D and trimming. The sample's own table lists under 130,000 clones. In total, the top ten clones hold about 0.58% of the sample.

CDR1 and CDR2 are read off the germline V gene as LGHNT and FRNRAP. Reading from cysteine to phenylalanine, the CDR3 counts 13 amino acids. The CDR3 DNA has 39 bases and is translated from base 1. In total, roughly 670 healthy bone marrow donors made up the cohort. At the time of sampling, all cohort members were nominally healthy, though unrecorded immune exposures were likely present. The donor tested CMV seronegative and was one of the 352 seronegative cohort members. A peripheral blood sample was provided by each donor, and peripheral blood mononuclear cells were used for TCR beta sequencing. Genomic DNA was extracted from the blood cell samples with the Qiagen DNeasy Blood Extraction Kit. The data belong to a study of cytomegalovirus exposure and HLA in healthy donors (dated by TCRdb to about 2017). With respect to the entire study: An earlier analysis of approximately 640 of the donors reported approximately 270 Gb of sequence data and 100 million to 130 million unique TCR beta sequences from 150 million to 200 million T cells. An early release covering over 500 HLA-typed donors comprised about 290 gigabases of sequencing data and about 90 million unique TCR sequences. Of the 350 to 450 genotyped donors, more than 75% were placed in the genetic ancestry cluster associated with self-reported Caucasian donors. The aim of the study was to test whether cataloging public T cell receptors could identify signatures of past pathogen exposure. The study used immunosequencing to profile the T cell repertoires of around 600 subjects and linked those repertoires to cytomegalovirus serostatus. Besides the first cohort of approximately 670 subjects, a separate validation cohort made up of 120 or so different subjects was used. To predict cytomegalovirus infection status, the study combined high-throughput TCR immunosequencing, statistical association of individual TCRs with disease status, and machine learning. In a later analysis, previously published TCR beta repertoires from 500 to 750 donors were re-analyzed and high-resolution HLA genotyping was added so that TCR occurrence patterns could be studied. Rather than using new phenotypic data, the later analysis identified candidate immune exposures from TCR beta sequences and from how often those sequences occurred across donors. In an earlier analysis of about 590 of the donors, high-throughput TCR beta sequencing was used to judge whether each TCR beta V gene segment behaved as functional or pseudogenic. Alongside the repertoire data, information on donor age, sex, ethnicity and CMV serostatus was compiled. A later genetic analysis used genome-wide SNP genotypes for about 55% of the 666 donors, treating that subset as a discovery cohort. Every repertoire in the discovery cohort had been generated on one and the same sequencing platform. HLA typing included class I and class II loci at four-digit resolution. The number of donors typed differed by locus, with 629-630 for A, B, C, DRB1 and DQB1, 522 for DQA1, over 600 for DPA1, and some 450 for DPB1. Because of strong linkage in the cohort, a handful of DR-DQ haplotypes were treated as single units for association and clustering. Among roughly 400 genotyped donors of the cohort, an average of around 240,000 unique TCR beta nucleotide sequences were sequenced per donor, roughly 20% of them non-productive.

What the research found in general, with its limitations: Some IMGT-functional V segments, including TRBV6-2 and TRBV6-3, could not be distinguished by the 87-base-pair reads and were therefore excluded. The classifier was reported to diagnose cytomegalovirus status with high specificity and sensitivity in both the original cohort and the validation cohort. In the study, 150 to 200 TCR beta chains were listed as associated with cytomegalovirus. In this cohort, only TCR beta chains were sequenced, and detectable features were limited by the absence of alpha or paired-chain data. Compared with equally common non-associated chains, HLA-associated TCR beta chains in a later analysis were more clonally expanded and had lower generation probabilities. Presence/absence analyses assumed roughly uniform sequencing depth across donors, an assumption that may not hold. Most TCR sequences were observed very rarely across donors, whereas some public TCRs were present in many individuals. A cluster of highly shared sequence variants was judged likely to be a technical artifact of the sequencing pipeline. According to a later analysis, parvovirus B19, influenza, CMV and Epstein-Barr virus appeared linked to several top co-occurrence clusters. In a later analysis, around 17,000 TCR beta sequences were associated with specific HLA alleles at a false discovery rate of 0.05. V-gene and J-gene trimming of TCR beta chains was associated with a missense DCLRE1C variant in a later genetic analysis, and the association was replicated in an independent cohort. In a later analysis, TCR association rates were found to vary across HLA loci, with the most associated TCRs seen for DRB1 alleles and the fewest for HLA-C alleles. For the cohort, immune exposure information was limited to CMV serostatus. Correlated functional status among segregating V segments might reflect linkage disequilibrium, but an unknown experimental factor could not be ruled out. In vitro tests confirmed that three of the cytomegalovirus-associated TCR beta chains recognize cytomegalovirus antigens. A further reported finding was that TCR beta sequences accurately predicted the HLA-A and HLA-B alleles for most subjects in the first cohort. It was suggested by the authors that the approach could potentially be generalized to other disease states and immunological phenotypes. According to a later analysis, most CMV-associated TCR beta chains appeared to be HLA-restricted, and the HLA associations seemed to be driven largely by CMV exposure. In an earlier analysis of some 500 of the donors, most TCR beta V segments were observed in productive rearrangements about 87% or about 30% of the time, broadly matching IMGT annotations. When HLA alleles, especially DR and DQ, strongly co-occurred, attributing TCR associations to individual alleles was difficult. A later genetic analysis reported fewer N-insertions in productive TCRs among donors in an Asian-associated ancestry cluster than the roughly 700-donor mean. Because HLA typing was missing for some donors at each locus, association tests included only the typed subset. Because counts were too low, some 17 rarely observed V segments, including chromosome 9 orphons, were left out of the earlier analysis of 587 of the donors.

The rearranged segments are TRBV12-5 and TRBJ1-1; confidence is insufficient to name the D gene. The TCR comes from a man aged 50 or older in good health and CMV-seronegative. Sample: PBMCs. The nucleotide sequence reads TGTGCCCACCCGGGAGGGAGGAACACTGAAGCTTTCTTT. Its protein is CAHPGGRNTEAFF.